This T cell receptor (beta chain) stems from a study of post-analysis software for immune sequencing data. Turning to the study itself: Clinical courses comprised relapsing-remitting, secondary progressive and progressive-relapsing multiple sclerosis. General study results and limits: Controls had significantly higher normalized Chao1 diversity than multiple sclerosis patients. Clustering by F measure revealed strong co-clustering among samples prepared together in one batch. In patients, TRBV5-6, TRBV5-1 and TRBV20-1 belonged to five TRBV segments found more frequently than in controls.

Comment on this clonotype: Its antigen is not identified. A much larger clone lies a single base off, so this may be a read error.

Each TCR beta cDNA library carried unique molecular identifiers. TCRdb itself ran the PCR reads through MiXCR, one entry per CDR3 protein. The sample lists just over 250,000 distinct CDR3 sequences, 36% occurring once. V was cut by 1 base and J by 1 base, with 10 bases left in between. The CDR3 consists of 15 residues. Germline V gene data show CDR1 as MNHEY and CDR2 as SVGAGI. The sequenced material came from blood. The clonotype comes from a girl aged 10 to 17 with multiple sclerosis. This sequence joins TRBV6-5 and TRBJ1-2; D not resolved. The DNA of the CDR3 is TGTGCCAGCAGTTACTTATCTGAGGATAACTATGGCTACACCTTC. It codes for CASSYLSEDNYGYTF.